This T cell receptor (beta chain) was profiled in a study of blood T cell repertoires in COVID-19. About the research overall: The origin of the acute and convalescent COVID-19 samples was the United States, Italy and Spain. Nucleic acid was either cDNA or gDNA, and it came from T cells, B-cell-depleted T cells, or PBMCs.

In the original analysis: Reference gene primer amplification in the assay estimated nucleated cell counts. Using immunoSEQ multiplex PCR, the repertoire was profiled, and TCRdb retains in-frame clones only, with some absent. The V and J calls and clone size were taken over from that table, and D and trimming were inferred from the DNA. The data show 300,000 to 350,000 clones, 80% to 90% seen once. Patients of the Seattle cohort, enrolled during active infection, were followed longitudinally. Sequencing was done on a sample of peripheral blood. The source of this sequence is a woman between 50 and 59 years old with COVID-19, enrolled during active disease.

The CDR3 loop reads CASSLAVRDTQYF. In DNA form, the CDR3 reads TGTGCCAGCAGCTTAGCCGTTCGGGATACGCAGTATTTT. The chain uses TRBV7-2 and TRBJ2-3; D is undetermined. The CDR3 sequence is 13 residues long. Trimming removed 0 bases at V and 6 bases at J, with 7 bases between. Germline V CDR1 and CDR2: SGHTA, FQGNSA.